This TCR beta chain was sequenced in a study of blood T cell repertoires in COVID-19. Data came from immunoSEQ multiplex PCR; TCRdb stores just in-frame clones and leaves some out. The data show fewer than 200,000 clones, with approximately 80% seen just once and approximately 6.9% held by the top ten. Germline V gives CDR1 SGHAT, CDR2 FQNNGV. V lost 2 bases and J 3 bases, leaving 20 bases between the germline ends. The CDR3 sequence is 17 residues long. This TCR came from a man between 60 and 70 years old with acute or convalescent COVID-19. Sample: peripheral blood. V is TRBV11-2 and J is TRBJ2-7; D may be TRBD2 (5 bases). CDR3 DNA sequence: TGTGCCAGCAGCTTAAGGTCCGGGTTACTAGTGCACTACGAGCAGTACTTC. It yields the protein CASSLRSGLLVHYEQYF.